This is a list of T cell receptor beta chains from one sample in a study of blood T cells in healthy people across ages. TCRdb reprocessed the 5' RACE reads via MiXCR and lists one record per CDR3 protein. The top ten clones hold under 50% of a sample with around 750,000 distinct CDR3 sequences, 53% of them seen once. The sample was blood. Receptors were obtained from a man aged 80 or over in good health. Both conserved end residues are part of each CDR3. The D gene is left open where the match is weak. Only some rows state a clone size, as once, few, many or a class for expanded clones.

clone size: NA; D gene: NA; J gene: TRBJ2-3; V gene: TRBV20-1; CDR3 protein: CSAKGLWVDTQYF; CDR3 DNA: TGCAGTGCCAAGGGCCTCTGGGTTGATACGCAGTATTTT
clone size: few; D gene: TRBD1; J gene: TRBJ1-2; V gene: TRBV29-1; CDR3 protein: CSVGDRWGYGYTF; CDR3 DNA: TGCAGCGTTGGGGACAGATGGGGCTATGGCTACACCTTC
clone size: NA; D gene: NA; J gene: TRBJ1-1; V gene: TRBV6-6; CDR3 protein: CASSSRAAFF; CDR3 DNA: TGTGCCAGCAGTTCCAGGGCAGCTTTCTTT
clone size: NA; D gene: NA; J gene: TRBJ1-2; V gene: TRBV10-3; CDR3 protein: CAISESQGRTYTF; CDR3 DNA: TGTGCCATCAGTGAGTCGCAGGGAAGAACCTACACCTTC
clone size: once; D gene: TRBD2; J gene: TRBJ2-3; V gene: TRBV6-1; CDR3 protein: CASSAFFAREGGDTQYF; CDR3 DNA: TGTGCCAGCAGTGCTTTTTTTGCGCGGGAGGGTGGGGATACGCAGTATTTT
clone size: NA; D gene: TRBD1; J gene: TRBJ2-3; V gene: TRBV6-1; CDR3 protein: CASSDRTGMMYRDAYF; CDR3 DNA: TGTGCCAGCAGTGACCGGACAGGGATGATGTACAGAGACGCGTATTTT
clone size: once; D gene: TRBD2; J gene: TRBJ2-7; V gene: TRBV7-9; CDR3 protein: CASSFSTSGRYEQYF; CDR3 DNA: TGTGCCAGCAGCTTCTCGACTAGCGGCCGCTACGAGCAGTACTTC
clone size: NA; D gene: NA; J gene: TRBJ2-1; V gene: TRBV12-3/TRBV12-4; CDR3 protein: CASRLGNEQFF; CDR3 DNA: TGTGCCAGCAGGCTAGGGAATGAGCAGTTCTTC
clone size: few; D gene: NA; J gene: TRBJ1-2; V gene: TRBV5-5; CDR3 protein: CASSLDGANYGYTF; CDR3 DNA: TGTGCCAGCAGCTTGGACGGGGCCAACTATGGCTACACCTTC
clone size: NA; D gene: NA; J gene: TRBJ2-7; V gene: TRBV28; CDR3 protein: CASRSPAGASYEQYF; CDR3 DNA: TGTGCCAGCCGAAGCCCCGCAGGAGCCTCCTACGAGCAGTACTTC
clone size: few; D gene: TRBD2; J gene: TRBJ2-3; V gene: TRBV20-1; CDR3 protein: CSAKAGTSTDTQYF; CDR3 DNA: TGCAGTGCTAAAGCGGGGACTAGCACAGATACGCAGTATTTT
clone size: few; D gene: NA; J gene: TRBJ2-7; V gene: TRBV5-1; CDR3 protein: CASSLEGSSYEQYF; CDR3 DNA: TGTGCCAGCAGTTTGGAGGGTTCTTCCTACGAGCAGTACTTC
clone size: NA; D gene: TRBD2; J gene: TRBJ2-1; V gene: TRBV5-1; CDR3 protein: CASSLGGSLSYEQFF; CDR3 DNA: TGCGCCAGCAGCTTAGGCGGGAGCCTCTCCTACGAGCAGTTCTTC
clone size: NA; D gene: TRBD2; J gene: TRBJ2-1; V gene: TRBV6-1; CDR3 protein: CASSDLAGGRSYNEQFF; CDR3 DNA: TGTGCCAGCAGTGACCTCGCGGGAGGGCGCTCCTACAATGAGCAGTTCTTC
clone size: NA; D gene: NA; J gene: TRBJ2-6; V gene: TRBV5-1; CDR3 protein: CASSTDGTGANVLTF; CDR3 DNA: TGCGCCAGCAGCACCGACGGTACGGGGGCCAACGTCCTGACTTTC
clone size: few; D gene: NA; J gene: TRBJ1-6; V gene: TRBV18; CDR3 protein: CASSPPEQRNSPLHF; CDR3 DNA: TGTGCCAGCTCACCACCGGAACAGAGAAATTCACCCCTCCACTTT
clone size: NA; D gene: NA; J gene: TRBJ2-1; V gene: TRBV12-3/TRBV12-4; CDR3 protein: CASSPRDPTYNEQFF; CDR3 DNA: TGTGCCAGCAGCCCCCGGGACCCAACCTACAATGAGCAGTTCTTC
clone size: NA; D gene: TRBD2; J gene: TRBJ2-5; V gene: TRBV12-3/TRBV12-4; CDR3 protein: CASSAGTSGRAQETQYF; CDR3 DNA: TGTGCCAGCAGCGCCGGGACTAGCGGGAGGGCCCAAGAGACCCAGTACTTC
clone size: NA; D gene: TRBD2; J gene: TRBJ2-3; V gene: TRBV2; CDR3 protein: CASSETAGGHRYAYF; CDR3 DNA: TGTGCCAGCAGTGAAACCGCGGGAGGGCACAGATACGCGTATTTT
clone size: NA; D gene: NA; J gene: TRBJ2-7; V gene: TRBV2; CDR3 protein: CASSAPGVAYEQYF; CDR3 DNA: TGTGCCAGCAGTGCTCCAGGGGTGGCCTACGAGCAGTACTTC
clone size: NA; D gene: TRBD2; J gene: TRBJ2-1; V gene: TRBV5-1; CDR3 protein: CASSSTKGLADSWDNEQFF; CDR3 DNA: TGCGCCAGCAGCTCAACTAAGGGACTAGCGGACTCTTGGGACAATGAGCAGTTCTTC
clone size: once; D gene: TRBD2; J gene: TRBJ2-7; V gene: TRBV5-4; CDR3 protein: CASSPTSGSQNEQYF; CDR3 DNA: TGTGCCAGCAGCCCGACGAGCGGGAGTCAGAACGAGCAGTACTTC